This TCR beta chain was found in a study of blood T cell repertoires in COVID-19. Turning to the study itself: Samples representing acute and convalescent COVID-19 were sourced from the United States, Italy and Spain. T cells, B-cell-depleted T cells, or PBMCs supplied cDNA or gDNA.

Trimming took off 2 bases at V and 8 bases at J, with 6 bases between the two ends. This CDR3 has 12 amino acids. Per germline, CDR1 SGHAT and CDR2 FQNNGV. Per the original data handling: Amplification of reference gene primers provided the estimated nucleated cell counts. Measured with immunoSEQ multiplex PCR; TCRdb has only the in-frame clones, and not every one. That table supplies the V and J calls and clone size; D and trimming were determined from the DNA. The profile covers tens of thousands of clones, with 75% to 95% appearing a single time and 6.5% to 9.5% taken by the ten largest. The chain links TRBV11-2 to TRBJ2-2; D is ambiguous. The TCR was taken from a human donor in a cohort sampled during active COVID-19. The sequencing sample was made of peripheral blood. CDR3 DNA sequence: TGTGCCAGCAGCTTATCCTTGGGGGAGCTGTTTTTT. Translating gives CASSLSLGELFF.